One sample yielded the 22 T cell receptor beta chains listed below, sequenced in a study of identical twins (dated by TCRdb to the mid-2010s). Libraries were made using 5' RACE. TCRdb names Illumina HiSeq 2000 as the instrument used. TCRdb ran its own pipeline on the public reads, namely fastp trimming at Q25 and MiXCR clone calling, and kept in-frame beta chains. Each entry merges the rows of one CDR3 protein and shows their most common DNA and genes. The sample includes approximately 1.8 million distinct CDR3 sequences, with around a third observed a single time. The top ten constitute 0.25% to 0.3% of the sample. The sequenced sample consisted of cord blood. Receptors originate from a newborn girl in good health.

This chain uses TRBV3-1 with TRBJ2-5; 9 positions agree with TRBD2. Germline V gene data show CDR1 as LGHDT and CDR2 as YNNKEL (reference sequence). V dropped 1 base and J dropped 11; count of bases not matched to a gene: 17. The CDR3 length is 17 residues. CDR3 region: CASSQVGPGTSSTKQYF. CDR3 DNA sequence: TGTGCCAGCAGCCAAGTGGGCCCCGGGACTAGCAGTACCAAGCAGTACTTC.

Regarding this clonotype: One junction end disagrees with the germline gene, perhaps due to a read error. The chain is built from TRBV4-2 and TRBJ2-5; D ambiguous. The better agreement between TRBJ2-7 and the DNA end casts doubt on the J call. Per germline, CDR1 LGHNA and CDR2 YNFKEQ. There are 14 residues in the CDR3. CDR3: CASNQGWGSYEQYF. DNA for the CDR3: TGTGCCAGCAACCAAGGCTGGGGCTCCTACGAGCAGTACTTC.

This chain joins TRBV5-1 and TRBJ1-1, with 7 bases matching TRBD1. CDR1 and CDR2 from the germline V gene are SGHRS and YFSETQ. CDR3 size: 15 residues. J was trimmed by 4 bases and V by 1 base; bases with no gene match: 7. CDR3 DNA sequence: TGCGCCAGCAGCTTGAGGGGTCGGACAGGCACTGAAGCTTTCTTT. Amino acid sequence: CASSLRGRTGTEAFF.

The J gene is TRBJ2-1, the V gene TRBV6-1; 9 bases are shared with TRBD1. The CDR3 loop spans 13 amino acids. V shed 0 bases and J 15 bases; nucleotides not matched to a gene: 6. In germline, CDR1 is MNHNS, CDR2 SASEGT. CDR3 sequence reads: CASSEANRGLGFF. The CDR3, as DNA: TGTGCCAGCAGTGAAGCGAACAGGGGGCTGGGGTTCTTC.

The J gene is TRBJ2-1, the V gene TRBV20-1, with a tentative D call TRBD2 (5 bases). The germline V gene has CDR1 DFQATT and CDR2 SNEGSKA (reference sequence). The germline V and J ends were trimmed by 3 bases and 4 bases, with 16 bases remaining between them. The CDR3 consists of 15 residues. The CDR3 region has the DNA TGCAGTGCTAGGTACCGGGATACAAGTTACAATGAGCAGTTCTTC. Translating gives CSARYRDTSYNEQFF.

This clonotype showed up just a few times. The chain uses TRBV30 and TRBJ2-1; D unresolved. The CDR3 is 12 amino acids. Germline V gene sequence: CDR1 GTSNPN, CDR2 SVGIG (reference sequence). V shed 1 base and J shed 6 bases, with 7 bases lying between them. DNA of the CDR3: TGTGCCTGGAGTGCTCCGGCCAATGAGCAGTTCTTC. Encoded protein: CAWSAPANEQFF. The full variable domain, in which reference TRBV30 and TRBJ2-1 provide the parts outside the CDR3, is SQTIHQWPATLVQPVGSPLSLECTVEGTSNPNLYWYRQAAGRGLQLLFYSVGIGQISSEVPQNLSASRPQDRQFILSSKKLLLSDSGFYLCAWSAPANEQFFGPGTRLTVL.

This chain links TRBV6-2 or TRBV6-3 with TRBJ2-3, with 8 bases fitting TRBD2. Germline V lookup: CDR1 MNHEY, CDR2 SVGEGT. The CDR3 is made up of 15 amino acids. The V gene end was trimmed by 4 bases and the J gene end by 5 bases; junction bases not matched to a gene: 8. Here the CDR3 reads CASSWGGAGEDTQYF. The CDR3 nucleotides read TGTGCCAGCAGTTGGGGGGGAGCGGGAGAAGATACGCAGTATTTT.

This clonotype turned up a few times. The chain uses TRBV28 and TRBJ1-5, with a possible D match to TRBD1 (5 bases). Trimming took 3 bases from V and 2 from J, leaving 14 bases between them. This CDR3 is built from 16 residues. Germline V gene data show CDR1 as MDHEN and CDR2 as SYDVKM. CDR3 in amino acids: CASSLGPLYGNQPQHF. DNA for the CDR3: TGTGCCAGCAGTTTGGGGCCCCTCTACGGCAATCAGCCCCAGCATTTT.

V usage is TRBV11-2 and J usage is TRBJ2-1; 13 bases match TRBD2. Looked up from germline, CDR1 is SGHAT and CDR2 is FQNNGV. The CDR3 loop spans 17 amino acids. Trimming at V came to 5 bases and at J to 3 bases, leaving 7 bases not matched to a gene. This CDR3 is CASSTRLAGGLYNEQFF. In DNA, the CDR3 is TGTGCCAGCAGCACTAGACTAGCGGGAGGCCTCTACAATGAGCAGTTCTTC.

The chain recombines TRBV10-2 with TRBJ2-7; D not certain. This CDR3 has 13 residues. V lost 5 bases and J 6 bases, leaving 14 bases between the germline ends. Germline V gene data show CDR1 as WSHSY and CDR2 as SAAADI. DNA for the CDR3: TGCGCCAGCAGTATCGGTTCTCTAGGCGAGCAGTACTTC. This sequence encodes CASSIGSLGEQYF.

As to this clonotype: A much bigger clone sits one base away, suggesting this may be a read error. The chain employs TRBV5-4 and TRBJ2-1; the match to TRBD2 covers 7 bases. The CDR3 sequence is 15 residues long. The germline V gene encodes CDR1 SGHNT and CDR2 YYREEE (reference sequence). Germline trimming cut 3 bases from V and 4 bases from J; bases unmatched to any gene: 7. DNA for the CDR3: TGTGCCAGCAGCTCGAGCGGGACCTATTACAATGAGCAGTTCTTC. Residues: CASSSSGTYYNEQFF.

The chain links TRBV3-1 to TRBJ2-1; a possible D gene is TRBD2 (6 bases). Germline V gene sequence: CDR1 LGHDT, CDR2 YNNKEL (reference sequence). CDR3 length: 14 amino acids. Deletions cut 6 bases from V and 10 bases from J, with 19 bases between. The chain's CDR3 is CASRRGGPSYEQFF. CDR3 in DNA: TGTGCCAGCAGAAGAGGAGGGCCTTCCTACGAGCAGTTCTTC.

This clonotype was seen a handful of times. This rearrangement joins TRBV10-3 to TRBJ2-7; TRBD2 matches 7 bases. Germline loops: CDR1 ENHRY, CDR2 SYGVKD. V gave up 4 bases and J gave up 4 bases; unmatched junction bases: 19. The CDR3 totals 18 residues. CDR3 sequence: CAISGYQGGAGVRYEQYF. DNA of the CDR3: TGTGCCATCAGTGGATATCAGGGTGGGGCGGGAGTACGGTACGAGCAGTACTTC.

V gene TRBV29-1 combines with J gene TRBJ1-2; no definite D call. Germline lookup yields CDR1 SQVTM and CDR2 ANQGSEA. Between the trimmed V and J ends, which lost 4 bases and 5 bases, there was a span of 14 bases. The CDR3 totals 13 residues. CDR3 bases: TGCAGCGTTGGAGGAGGTATAGGATATGGCTACACCTTC. Translating gives CSVGGGIGYGYTF.

The chain is built from TRBV28 and TRBJ2-7; D possibly uses TRBD1 or TRBD2 (5 bases each). Germline values: CDR1 MDHEN, CDR2 SYDVKM. Trimming shortened V by 5 bases and J by 7 bases, and 24 bases separated the two germline ends. The length of the CDR3 is 16 residues. The CDR3 coding sequence is TGTGCCAGCAGTCCCATGGCTCGGGGCTCCTACAATGAGCAGTACTTC. This encodes CASSPMARGSYNEQYF.

This clonotype was counted between two and nine times. CDR3 amino acids: CASTVAGGRLNEQFF. DNA for the CDR3: TGTGCCAGCACCGTAGCGGGGGGGCGATTAAATGAGCAGTTCTTC. This chain links TRBV2 with TRBJ2-1, with 11 bases lining up with TRBD2. With V trimmed by 7 bases and J by 7 bases, 9 bases remained unmatched. The CDR3 loop spans 15 amino acids. Germline lookup yields CDR1 SNHLY and CDR2 FYNNEI.

Worth noting for this clonotype: A clone one base away is much larger, so this may be a read error. This chain connects TRBV29-1 to TRBJ2-1, with TRBD1 matching over 7 bases. Matching the DNA end better, TRBJ2-7 makes the J call doubtful. Germline V gives CDR1 SQVTM, CDR2 ANQGSEA. This CDR3 comprises 14 residues. The CDR3 coding sequence is TGCAGCGTCCCCGACAGGGTCTCCTACAATGAGCAGTACTTC. Translating it yields CSVPDRVSYNEQYF.

The chain has TRBV4-1 and TRBJ2-1; D might be TRBD1 (6 bases). Between the trimmed V and J ends, which lost 1 base and 4 bases, there was a span of 14 bases. Germline V gene lookup returns CDR1 MGHRA and CDR2 YSYEKL. The CDR3 length is 16 residues. The CDR3 sequence: CASSQAPTRGYNEQFF. CDR3 in DNA: TGCGCCAGCAGCCAAGCGCCTACTAGGGGGTACAATGAGCAGTTCTTC.

The CDR3 is CASSEVGSTEAFF. CDR3 nucleotides: TGTGCCAGCAGTGAGGTTGGGTCGACTGAAGCTTTCTTT. The J gene is TRBJ1-1, the V gene TRBV25-1; no definite D call. Deletions cut 3 bases from V and 5 bases from J, with 10 bases between. Looked up from germline, CDR1 is MGHDK and CDR2 is SYGVNS. The CDR3 runs to 13 residues.

This clonotype was picked up a small number of times. The genes are TRBV4-1 and TRBJ2-3; TRBD2 matches 11 bases. This CDR3 has 18 amino acids. The germline V gene has CDR1 MGHRA and CDR2 YSYEKL. Germline trimming cut 4 bases from V and 2 bases from J; bases unmatched to any gene: 11. This CDR3 is CASSPLSGGASHTDTQYF. In DNA form, the CDR3 reads TGCGCCAGCAGCCCTCTTAGCGGGGGGGCCTCCCACACAGATACGCAGTATTTT.

This clonotype was seen only once. The V call is TRBV20-1, the J call TRBJ2-7, with 9 bases aligning to TRBD2. The germline V gene encodes CDR1 DFQATT and CDR2 SNEGSKA (reference sequence). The CDR3 covers 14 residues. Germline trimming cut 3 bases from V and 2 bases from J; bases unmatched to any gene: 5. In nucleotides, the CDR3 is TGCAGTGCTAGCCATTCTAGCGGGACCTACGAGCAGTACTTC. This sequence encodes CSASHSSGTYEQYF.

CDR3 coding DNA: TGCAGTGCTGGACCGCAGGGGTTTTTT. Translating gives CSAGPQGFF. This chain uses TRBV20-1 with TRBJ1-4; TRBD1 is a possible D gene (5 bases). V lost 5 bases to trimming and J lost 16 bases, with 11 bases between them. Germline V gene data show CDR1 as DFQATT and CDR2 as SNEGSKA (reference sequence). CDR3 length: 9 residues.